This T cell receptor beta chain is drawn from a study of blood T cell repertoires in COVID-19. Study overall: Acute and convalescent COVID-19 specimens originated in the United States, Italy and Spain.

Germline V gives CDR1 LGHNA, CDR2 YNFKEQ. V lost 4 bases to trimming and J lost 7 bases; unmatched junction nucleotides: 6. This CDR3 has 14 amino acids. In the original analysis: Reference gene primer amplification gave estimated nucleated cell counts. Using immunoSEQ multiplex PCR, the repertoire was profiled, and TCRdb retains in-frame clones only, with some absent. The V and J calls and the clone size are those of that table, but D and trimming were determined from the DNA. The sample lists under 200,000 clones, 70% to 80% occurring once. The TCR was taken from a woman aged 55-70 years with COVID-19, enrolled during active disease. The sample was peripheral blood. This sequence joins TRBV4-2 and TRBJ2-4; TRBD2 aligns across 8 bases. CDR3 in DNA: TGTGCCAGCAGCCCCGGACTAGCCGCTAACATTCAGTACTTC. Its protein is CASSPGLAANIQYF.